The rows below give T cell receptor beta chains drawn from one sample of a study of blood T cell repertoires in COVID-19. Using immunoSEQ multiplex PCR, the repertoire was profiled, and TCRdb retains in-frame clones only, with some absent. The table shows roughly 82,000 clones, with 80% to 90% occurring only once. Sequencing was carried out using peripheral blood. These receptors all stem from a woman aged 60-75 years with acute or convalescent COVID-19. Both conserved end residues are part of each CDR3. The D gene is left open where the match is weak. Size values are once, few and many counts, or a class for expanded clones, and some rows have none.

clone size	D gene	V gene	J gene	CDR3 protein	CDR3 DNA
.	TRBD1	TRBV2	TRBJ2-7	CASRGNPGTGPLREQYF	TGTGCCAGCAGGGGAAACCCCGGGACAGGACCCCTACGAGAGCAGTACTTC
.	.	TRBV7-9	TRBJ1-1	CASSLDRDPLNTEAFF	TGTGCCAGCAGCTTAGACAGGGACCCCTTGAACACTGAAGCTTTCTTT
.	.	TRBV3-1/TRBV3-2	TRBJ2-5	CASQRGRAETQYF	TGTGCCAGCCAAAGGGGCAGGGCAGAGACCCAGTACTTC
.	.	TRBV7-8	TRBJ2-1	CASSVTADNEQFF	TGTGCCAGCAGCGTGACAGCAGACAATGAGCAGTTCTTC
once	.	TRBV7-8	TRBJ2-6	CASSLTRSGANVLTF	TGTGCCAGCAGCCTTACGAGGTCTGGGGCCAACGTCCTGACTTTC
once	.	TRBV15	TRBJ1-1	CATSRDEDTEAFF	TGTGCCACCAGCAGAGACGAGGACACTGAAGCTTTCTTT
.	TRBD2	TRBV3-1/TRBV3-2	TRBJ2-5	CASSQVSSGIVTQYF	TGTGCCAGCAGCCAAGTATCCAGCGGGATTGTGACCCAGTACTTC
.	.	TRBV7-2	TRBJ2-2	CASSLSRASNTGELFF	TGTGCCAGCAGCCTTAGCAGGGCATCGAACACCGGGGAGCTGTTTTTT
.	TRBD1	TRBV9	TRBJ1-1	CASSAHATGMNTEAFF	TGTGCCAGCAGCGCCCACGCGACAGGGATGAACACTGAAGCTTTCTTT
.	.	TRBV19	TRBJ1-2	CASSIALSLNYGYTF	TGTGCCAGTAGTATAGCTTTGAGCCTAAACTATGGCTACACCTTC
.	.	TRBV3-1/TRBV3-2	TRBJ1-6	CASSQGRDSPLHF	TGTGCCAGCAGCCAAGGTCGGGATTCACCCCTCCACTTT
.	.	TRBV11-2	TRBJ1-2	CASSLGGGNGYTF	TGTGCCAGCAGCTTAGGGGGAGGGAATGGCTACACCTTC
.	TRBD2	TRBV5-1	TRBJ2-3	CASSPRTSGRTDTQYF	TGCGCCAGCAGCCCTAGGACTAGCGGGCGCACAGATACGCAGTATTTT
few	TRBD1	TRBV7-8	TRBJ2-7	CASTYYNLFNVGQGDLEQYF	TGTGCCAGCACCTATTATAACCTCTTTAATGTTGGACAGGGGGACCTCGAGCAGTACTTC
.	TRBD1	TRBV5-1	TRBJ1-5	CASSPGQEDQPQHF	TGCGCCAGCAGCCCGGGACAGGAGGACCAGCCCCAGCATTTT
once	TRBD1	TRBV6-2/TRBV6-3	TRBJ1-2	CASSPNPQGAEGYTF	TGTGCCAGCAGCCCAAACCCTCAGGGGGCGGAAGGCTACACCTTC
once	TRBD2	TRBV28	TRBJ2-3	CASCGAGATFTDTQYF	TGTGCCAGCTGTGGTGCGGGAGCGACTTTCACAGATACGCAGTATTTT
.	.	TRBV10-1	TRBJ2-7	CASSRQGSYEQYF	TGCGCCAGCAGTCGTCAGGGTTCCTACGAGCAGTACTTC
.	TRBD2	TRBV24-1	TRBJ2-2	CATASGGGGELFF	TGTGCCACGGCTAGCGGGGGTGGCGGGGAGCTGTTTTTT
.	.	TRBV7-2	TRBJ1-2	CASSRNGQYGYTF	TGTGCCAGCAGCCGTAATGGGCAGTATGGCTACACCTTC
.	.	TRBV4-3	TRBJ1-6	CASSQGMREGSPLHF	TGCGCCAGCAGCCAAGGTATGCGGGAGGGATCACCCCTCCACTTT
.	TRBD1	TRBV5-1	TRBJ2-7	CASSLVTGSVDEQYF	TGCGCCAGCAGCTTGGTGACAGGGAGTGTGGACGAGCAGTACTTC
few	.	TRBV29-1	TRBJ2-5	CSVDPRWETQYF	TGCAGCGTTGACCCCAGGTGGGAGACCCAGTACTTC
.	.	TRBV7-6	TRBJ2-7	CASSGGGAPSYEQYF	TGTGCCAGCAGCGGAGGGGGGGCACCCTCCTACGAGCAGTACTTC
.	TRBD1	TRBV9	TRBJ1-4	CASSGDREKLFF	TGTGCCAGCAGCGGGGACAGAGAAAAACTGTTTTTT
few	TRBD2	TRBV28	TRBJ2-7	CASSIAGSSYEQYF	TGTGCCAGCAGTATAGCGGGATCCTCCTACGAGCAGTACTTC
.	.	TRBV5-1	TRBJ2-3	CASTSGGYGTDTQYF	TGCGCCAGCACCTCGGGGGGCTATGGCACAGATACGCAGTATTTT
.	.	TRBV6-5	TRBJ1-1	CASSYNRETEAFF	TGTGCCAGCAGTTACAACAGGGAAACTGAAGCTTTCTTT
.	TRBD1	TRBV7-8	TRBJ1-5	CASSETGTGGSNQPQHF	TGTGCCAGCAGCGAGACCGGGACAGGGGGGAGCAATCAGCCCCAGCATTTT
.	.	TRBV20-1	TRBJ2-5	CSARRGETQYF	TGCAGTGCTAGGCGGGGAGAGACCCAGTACTTC
.	TRBD1	TRBV19	TRBJ1-3	CASSMGQVAGNTIYF	TGTGCCAGTAGTATGGGACAGGTCGCGGGAAACACCATATATTTT
.	TRBD1	TRBV18	TRBJ2-7	CASSPQGQGGYEQYF	TGTGCCAGCTCACCACAGGGACAGGGAGGCTACGAGCAGTACTTC
.	.	TRBV5-6	TRBJ2-5	CASEADLYQETQYF	TGTGCCAGTGAAGCGGACCTGTACCAAGAGACCCAGTACTTC
once	TRBD2	TRBV24-1	TRBJ2-2	CATSDFWGSGRAAGELFF	TGTGCCACCAGTGATTTTTGGGGTAGCGGGAGGGCCGCCGGGGAGCTGTTTTTT
.	.	TRBV6-2/TRBV6-3	TRBJ1-2	CASSYGVRGYTF	TGTGCCAGCAGTTATGGAGTCCGGGGCTACACCTTC
.	.	TRBV6-5	TRBJ1-2	CASSPLTDYYTF	TGTGCCAGCAGTCCCCTTACAGATTACTACACCTTC
.	.	TRBV24-1	TRBJ1-5	CATSDPAGKQGNQPQHF	TGTGCCACCAGTGATCCTGCTGGGAAACAGGGCAATCAGCCCCAGCATTTT
.	TRBD1	TRBV6-5	TRBJ1-2	CASRQGEDYGYTF	TGTGCCAGCAGGCAGGGGGAGGACTATGGCTACACCTTC
.	TRBD2	TRBV11-2	TRBJ2-1	CASSLGGASGGQYNEQFF	TGTGCCAGCAGCTTAGGAGGGGCTAGCGGGGGCCAATACAATGAGCAGTTCTTC
.	.	TRBV25-1	TRBJ1-3	CASSPGTSGNTIYF	TGTGCCAGCAGTCCAGGGACATCTGGAAACACCATATATTTT
.	.	TRBV5-4	TRBJ2-1	CASSPGVGGYEQFF	TGTGCCAGCAGCCCGGGAGTAGGAGGGTATGAGCAGTTCTTC
.	.	TRBV28	TRBJ1-5	CASSPLQGDQPQHF	TGTGCCAGCAGCCCCCTACAGGGAGATCAGCCCCAGCATTTT
.	.	TRBV11-2	TRBJ1-1	CASSRGITEAFF	TGTGCCAGCAGTAGGGGGATCACTGAAGCTTTCTTT
.	.	TRBV10-1	TRBJ2-7	CASHLQGKISYEQYF	TGCGCCAGCCACCTACAGGGAAAAATCTCCTACGAGCAGTACTTC
.	TRBD2	TRBV7-2	TRBJ2-1	CASSLSLIAGGGYNEQFF	TGTGCCAGCAGTCTTAGCCTTATAGCGGGGGGGGGCTACAATGAGCAGTTCTTC
.	TRBD2	TRBV5-1	TRBJ2-5	CASSLETSGEETQYF	TGCGCCAGCAGCTTGGAGACTAGCGGAGAAGAGACCCAGTACTTC